This T cell receptor (beta chain) is from a study of low-dose radiotherapy and immunotherapy resistance in tumors. In the study overall: Every two weeks patients got nivolumab 240 mg flat dose, plus ipilimumab 1 mg/kg every six weeks, intravenously.

V lost 7 bases and J 2 bases, leaving 15 bases between the germline ends. The germline V gene has CDR1 MDHEN and CDR2 SYDVKM. CDR3 length equals 14 residues. Donors received nivolumab, ipilimumab, aspirin, low-dose cyclophosphamide and low-dose radiotherapy. Eligibility criteria specified advanced solid malignancies devoid of tumor-infiltrating lymphocytes. Priming of first-strand cDNA relied on TRAV- and TRBV-specific primers (covering alpha and beta chains). TCRs were amplified for 15 to 20 PCR cycles with a constant-region primer and V-primer adapter. Isolated mRNA underwent amplification by in vitro transcription. Using its own MiXCR run on the reads, TCRdb lists one record per CDR3 protein. Altogether about 12,000 distinct CDR3 sequences are present, roughly four fifths being singletons, with the ten largest covering roughly 3.6%.

The TCR comes from a human donor with advanced metastatic prostate, ovarian, gallbladder or colorectal cancer (not recorded which). This table probably holds off-target reads from a library built for another chain. This rearrangement joins TRBV28 to TRBJ2-7; D is perhaps TRBD1 (6 bases). The CDR3 DNA is TGTGCCAGCACCAAGACAGGAACGACCTACGAGCAGTACTTC. It yields the protein CASTKTGTTYEQYF. The full variable domain, its missing parts supplied by reference TRBV28 and TRBJ2-7, is DVKVTQSSRYLVKRTGEKVFLECVQDMDHENMFWYRQDPGLGLRLIYFSYDVKMKEKGDIPEGYSVSREKKERFSLILESASTNQTSMYLCASTKTGTTYEQYFGPGTRLTVT.